A selection of T cell receptor beta chains follows, all from one sample in a study of T cell responses to AZD1222 COVID-19 vaccine. The protocol was immunoSEQ multiplex PCR, while the TCRdb copy is restricted to in-frame clones and leaves out a portion. The profile shows roughly 150,000 clones, about 91% of them singletons. The sequencing used peripheral blood, collected on day 0 of AZD1222 vaccination. Receptor source: an adult in good health. The CDR3 runs from the conserved cysteine through the conserved F or W. A D gene is named only where the DNA matches it firmly. Only part of the rows carry a size: once, few, many, or a class if the clone is expanded.

V gene	clone size	D gene	J gene	CDR3 DNA	CDR3 protein
TRBV18	few	NA	TRBJ2-5	TGTGCCAGCTCACCAGATGGGATGTACCAAGAGACCCAGTACTTC	CASSPDGMYQETQYF
TRBV18	few	NA	TRBJ1-2	TGTGCCAGCTCACCACCGGTACCAGCGCGGGGCTACACCTTC	CASSPPVPARGYTF
TRBV6-5	NA	NA	TRBJ2-6	TGTGCCATCCGGGGGTCTGGGGCCAACGTCCTGACTTTC	CAIRGSGANVLTF
TRBV7-6	NA	TRBD1	TRBJ2-1	TGTGCCAGCAGCTTAAGGGACAGGAACAATGAGCAGTTCTTC	CASSLRDRNNEQFF
TRBV7-9	NA	TRBD1	TRBJ2-7	TGTGCCAGCAGCTTAGTTGGACAGGGGGCCTACGAGCAGTACTTC	CASSLVGQGAYEQYF
TRBV6-5	NA	TRBD1	TRBJ1-2	TGTGCCATCAGAATGGGACAGGACTATGGCTACACCTTC	CAIRMGQDYGYTF
TRBV7-3	NA	NA	TRBJ2-2	TGTGCCAGCAGCTTAGCACAGGGCGGTACCGGGGAGCTGTTTTTT	CASSLAQGGTGELFF
TRBV27	NA	NA	TRBJ1-4	TGTGCCAGCAGCCTCAGGGGAGGGAATGAAAAACTGTTTTTT	CASSLRGGNEKLFF
TRBV29-1	NA	NA	TRBJ1-1	TGCAGCGTTCCTTTAAACTTGAACACTGAAGCTTTCTTT	CSVPLNLNTEAFF
TRBV30	once	TRBD1	TRBJ1-2	TGTGCCTGGAGTTGGGGACAGGGGTACTATGGCTACACCTTC	CAWSWGQGYYGYTF
TRBV3-1/TRBV3-2	NA	NA	TRBJ2-2	TGTGCCAGCAGCCCCCGAGGGTTTAACACCGGGGAGCTGTTTTTT	CASSPRGFNTGELFF
TRBV3-1/TRBV3-2	few	NA	TRBJ2-2	TGTGCCAGCAGCCAGGCGCAGGGGATCGGGGAGCTGTTTTTT	CASSQAQGIGELFF
TRBV29-1	NA	TRBD1	TRBJ2-7	TGCAGCGTGGGACAGGGGATTAACTACGAGCAGTACTTC	CSVGQGINYEQYF
TRBV27	NA	NA	TRBJ2-7	TGTGCCAGCAGTTTTCGCCAGGGCGGCTACGAGCAGTACTTC	CASSFRQGGYEQYF
TRBV28	NA	NA	TRBJ1-1	TGTGCCAGCAGTTTCGGTCCAATAGAGTCTGAAGCTTTCTTT	CASSFGPIESEAFF